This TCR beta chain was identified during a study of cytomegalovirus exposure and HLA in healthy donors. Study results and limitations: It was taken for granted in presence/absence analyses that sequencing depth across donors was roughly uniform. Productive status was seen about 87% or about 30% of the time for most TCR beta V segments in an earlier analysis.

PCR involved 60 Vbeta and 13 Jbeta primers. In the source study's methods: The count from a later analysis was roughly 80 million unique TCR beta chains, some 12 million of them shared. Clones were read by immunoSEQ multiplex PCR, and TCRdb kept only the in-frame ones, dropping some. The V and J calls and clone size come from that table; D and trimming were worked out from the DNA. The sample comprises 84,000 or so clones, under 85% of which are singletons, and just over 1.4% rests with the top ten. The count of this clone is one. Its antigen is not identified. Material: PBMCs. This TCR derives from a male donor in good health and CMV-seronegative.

CDR3 coding DNA: TGCGCCAGCAGAATAGCGGGGGAGAGCACAGATACGCAGTATTTT. As protein: CASRIAGESTDTQYF. The chain has TRBV5-1 and TRBJ2-3; 9 positions match TRBD2. Germline V lookup: CDR1 SGHRS, CDR2 YFSETQ. V shed 5 bases, J shed 0 bases, and the junction held 4 bases outside the gene matches. The CDR3 sequence is 15 residues long.